This T cell receptor beta chain was sequenced during a study of T cell repertoires in cytomegalovirus infection. Germline V CDR1 and CDR2: MNHNS, SASEGT. Trimming pared 7 bases from V and 0 bases from J, leaving 15 bases between. The CDR3 contains 15 residues. Worth noting for this clonotype: The target antigen is unknown.

One entry per CDR3 protein results from TCRdb running MiXCR on the reads. The data contain 60,000 to 75,000 distinct CDR3 sequences, 20% to 25% of them seen just once; the ten biggest clones take up 60% to 85%. The study's findings and limits: HLA-C-restricted TCR beta clonotypes specific for CMV led the ex vivo response.

The rearrangement joins TRBV6-1 to TRBJ1-2; D is perhaps TRBD1 (5 bases). The receptor was isolated from a human donor in good health (CMV status not recorded). Some clones in this sample may be carry-over from other donors' samples. The sequenced material came from PBMCs, sequenced either directly or after in vitro stimulation (not recorded which). CDR3 sequence (DNA): TGTGCCAGCATTGAGACAGTTCTTTCTAACTATGGCTACACCTTC. Translating gives CASIETVLSNYGYTF.